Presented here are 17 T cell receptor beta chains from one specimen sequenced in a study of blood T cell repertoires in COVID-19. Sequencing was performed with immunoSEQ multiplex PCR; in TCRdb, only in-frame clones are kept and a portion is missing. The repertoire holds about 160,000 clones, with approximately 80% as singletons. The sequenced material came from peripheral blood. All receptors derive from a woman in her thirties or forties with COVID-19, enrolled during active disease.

The DNA for the CDR3 is TGTGCCTGGAGTGTATGGGGCTTGGGATTTAATCAGCCCCAGCATTTT. Protein: CAWSVWGLGFNQPQHF. The chain couples TRBV30 to TRBJ1-5, with D maybe TRBD1 (5 bases). The germline gives CDR1 GTSNPN, CDR2 SVGIG (reference sequence). This CDR3 region has 16 residues. V was clipped by 0 bases and J by 4 bases, with 16 bases between them.

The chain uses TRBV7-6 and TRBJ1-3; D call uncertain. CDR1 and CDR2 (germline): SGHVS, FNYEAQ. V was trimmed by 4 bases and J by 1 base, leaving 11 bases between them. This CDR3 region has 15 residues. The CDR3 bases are TGTGCCAGCAGCTCCTACCTCGAGTCTGGAAACACCATATATTTT. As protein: CASSSYLESGNTIYF.

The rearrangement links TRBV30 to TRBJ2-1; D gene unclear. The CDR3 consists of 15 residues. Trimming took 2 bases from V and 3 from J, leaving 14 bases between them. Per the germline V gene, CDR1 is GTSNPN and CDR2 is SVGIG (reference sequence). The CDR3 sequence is CAWSQLLQNYNEQFF. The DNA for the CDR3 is TGTGCCTGGAGTCAGCTTTTACAGAACTACAATGAGCAGTTCTTC.

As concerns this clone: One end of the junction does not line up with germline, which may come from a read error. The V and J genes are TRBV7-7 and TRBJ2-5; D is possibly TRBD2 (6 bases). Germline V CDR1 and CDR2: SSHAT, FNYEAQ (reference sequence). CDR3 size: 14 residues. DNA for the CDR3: TGTGCTAGCAGCTTAGGGTCGGGAGCGGAGACCCAGTACTTC. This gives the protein CASSLGSGAETQYF.

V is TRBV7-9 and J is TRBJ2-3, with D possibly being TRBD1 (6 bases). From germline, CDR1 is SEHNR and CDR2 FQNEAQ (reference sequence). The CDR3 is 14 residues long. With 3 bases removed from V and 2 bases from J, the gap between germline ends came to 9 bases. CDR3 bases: TGTGCCAGCAGCTTCACAGGGAACACAGATACGCAGTATTTT. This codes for CASSFTGNTDTQYF.

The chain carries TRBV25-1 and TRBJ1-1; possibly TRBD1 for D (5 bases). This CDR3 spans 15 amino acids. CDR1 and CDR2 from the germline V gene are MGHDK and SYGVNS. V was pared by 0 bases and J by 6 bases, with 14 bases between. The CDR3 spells CASSEYGQGNPEAFF. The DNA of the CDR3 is TGTGCCAGCAGTGAATATGGGCAGGGAAATCCTGAAGCTTTCTTT.

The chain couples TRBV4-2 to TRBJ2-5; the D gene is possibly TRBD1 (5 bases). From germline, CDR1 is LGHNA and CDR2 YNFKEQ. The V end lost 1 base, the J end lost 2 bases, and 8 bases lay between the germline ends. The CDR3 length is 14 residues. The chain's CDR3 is CASSQGTGQETQYF. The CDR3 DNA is TGTGCCAGCAGCCAAGGAACAGGACAAGAGACCCAGTACTTC.

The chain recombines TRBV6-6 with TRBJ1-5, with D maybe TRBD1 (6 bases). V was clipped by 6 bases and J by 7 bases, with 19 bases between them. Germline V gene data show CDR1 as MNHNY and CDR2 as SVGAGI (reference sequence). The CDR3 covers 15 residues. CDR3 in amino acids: CASRGGDDQLQPQHF. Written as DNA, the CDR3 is TGTGCCAGCAGAGGGGGGGATGATCAGCTGCAGCCCCAGCATTTT.

The CDR3 loop reads CASSLAGGMTGELFF. CDR3 in DNA: TGTGCCAGTAGTTTAGCGGGAGGAATGACCGGGGAGCTGTTTTTT. The chain couples TRBV19 to TRBJ2-2, with 10 bases fitting TRBD2. V lost 5 bases and J lost 5; bases outside the gene matches: 5. The CDR3 totals 15 residues. From germline, CDR1 is LNHDA and CDR2 SQIVND (reference sequence).

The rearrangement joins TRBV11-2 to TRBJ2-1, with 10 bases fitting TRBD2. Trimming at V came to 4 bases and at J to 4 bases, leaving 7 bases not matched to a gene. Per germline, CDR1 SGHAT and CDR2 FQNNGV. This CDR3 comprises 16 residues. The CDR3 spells CASSSMTSGYYNEQFF. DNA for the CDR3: TGTGCCAGCAGCTCCATGACTAGCGGGTATTACAATGAGCAGTTCTTC.

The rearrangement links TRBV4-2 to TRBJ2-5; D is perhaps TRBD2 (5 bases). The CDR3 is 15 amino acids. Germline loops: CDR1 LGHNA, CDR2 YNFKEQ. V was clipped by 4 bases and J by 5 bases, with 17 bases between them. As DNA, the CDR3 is TGTGCCAGCAGCCCTAGCTCGGGTGTGGGGGAGACCCAGTACTTC. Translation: CASSPSSGVGETQYF.

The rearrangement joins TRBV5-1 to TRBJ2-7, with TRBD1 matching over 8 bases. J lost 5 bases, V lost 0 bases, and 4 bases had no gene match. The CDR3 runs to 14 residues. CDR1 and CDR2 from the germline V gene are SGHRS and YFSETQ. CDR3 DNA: TGCGCCAGCAGCTTGGAACAGGGGGTGAACGAGCAGTACTTC. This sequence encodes CASSLEQGVNEQYF.

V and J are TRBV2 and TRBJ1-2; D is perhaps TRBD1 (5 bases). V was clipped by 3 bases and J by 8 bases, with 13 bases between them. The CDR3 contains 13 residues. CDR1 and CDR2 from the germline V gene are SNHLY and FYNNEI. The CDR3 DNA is TGTGCCAGCAGTGACCGGGCAGGGAAAGGCTACACCTTC. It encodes CASSDRAGKGYTF.

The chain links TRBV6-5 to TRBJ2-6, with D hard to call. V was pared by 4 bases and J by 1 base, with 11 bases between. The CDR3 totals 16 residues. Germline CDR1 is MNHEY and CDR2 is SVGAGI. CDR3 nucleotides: TGTGCCAGCAGTTCCCGCACAGCTTCTGGGGCCAACGTCCTGACTTTC. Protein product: CASSSRTASGANVLTF.

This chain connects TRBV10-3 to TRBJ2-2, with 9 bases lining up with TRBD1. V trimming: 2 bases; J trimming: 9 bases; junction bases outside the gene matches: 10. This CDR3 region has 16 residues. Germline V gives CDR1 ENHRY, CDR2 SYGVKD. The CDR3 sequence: CAISEVGDRARRELFF. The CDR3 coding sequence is TGTGCCATCAGTGAGGTCGGGGACAGGGCTCGTAGGGAGCTGTTTTTT.

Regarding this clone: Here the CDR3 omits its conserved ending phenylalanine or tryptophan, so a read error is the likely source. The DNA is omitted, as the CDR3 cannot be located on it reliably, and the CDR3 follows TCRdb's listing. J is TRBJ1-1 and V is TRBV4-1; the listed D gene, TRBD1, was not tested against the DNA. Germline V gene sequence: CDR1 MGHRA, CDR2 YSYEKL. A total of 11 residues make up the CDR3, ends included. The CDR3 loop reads CASSLQSGQGA.

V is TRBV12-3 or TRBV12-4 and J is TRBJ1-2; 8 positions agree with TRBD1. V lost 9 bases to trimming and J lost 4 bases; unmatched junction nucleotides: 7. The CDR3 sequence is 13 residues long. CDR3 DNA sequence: TGTGCCAGTCTATCTGGACAGGGCTATGGCTACACCTTC. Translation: CASLSGQGYGYTF.